Listed here are 30 T cell receptor beta chains from one sample, sequenced in a study of T cells in Graves' hyperthyroidism and ophthalmopathy. TCR beta CDR3 regions were amplified from RNA transcripts. A first-round RT-PCR of the TCR CDR3 used the HTBI primer set. TCRdb re-called the multiplex PCR reads through MiXCR, storing one row per CDR3 protein. The data show a few hundred thousand distinct CDR3 sequences, around 45% seen once. The specimen was peripheral blood or thyroid tissue (not recorded which). These receptor sequences come from an adult woman with Graves' disease, either hyperthyroidism or ophthalmopathy (not recorded which).

The chain joins TRBV29-1 to TRBJ1-5; tentatively, D is TRBD1 (5 bases). CDR1 and CDR2 from the germline V gene are SQVTM and ANQGSEA. CDR3 length: 13 amino acids. The ends were cut back, 8 bases at V and 5 bases at J, with 16 bases in the middle. This chain's CDR3 is CSSGRRVYQPQHF. Here the CDR3 DNA reads TGCAGCAGTGGGCGCAGGGTCTATCAGCCCCAGCATTTT.

This chain links TRBV14 with TRBJ1-1; a possible D gene is TRBD1 (5 bases). The CDR3 is made up of 17 amino acids. Germline V gives CDR1 SGHDN, CDR2 FVKESK. V lost 6 bases, J lost 0 bases, and 20 bases lay in between. CDR3 nucleotides: TGTGCCAGCAGTTTTGCGGGACGGAGCCCCATGAACACTGAAGCTTTCTTT. The encoded protein is CASSFAGRSPMNTEAFF.

A remark on this clonotype: This is likely a read error, given that the CDR3 carries no conserved phenylalanine or tryptophan at its end. No DNA is shown, since the ends of the CDR3 on it are uncertain; the CDR3 is the one TCRdb lists. V and J are TRBV11-2 and TRBJ1-3. Germline CDR1 reads SGHAT; CDR2 reads FQNNGV. Including both end residues, the CDR3 is 8 amino acids long. The CDR3 region is CASSARGA.

The chain links TRBV10-3 to TRBJ1-2; TRBD1 is a possible D gene (5 bases). Looked up from germline, CDR1 is ENHRY and CDR2 is SYGVKD. The V gene lost 6 bases and the J gene lost 3 bases, with 11 bases spanning the gap. CDR3 length: 13 amino acids. Here the CDR3 DNA reads TGTGCCATCAGAAGCGGGACGGACTATGGCTACACCTTC. Amino acid sequence: CAIRSGTDYGYTF.

Many counts were recorded for this clonotype. The chain is built from TRBV7-2 and TRBJ2-2, with D tentatively TRBD2 (6 bases). V lost 0 bases, J lost 6 bases, and 11 bases lay in between. Per the germline V gene, CDR1 is SGHTA and CDR2 is FQGNSA. CDR3 length: 15 amino acids. The CDR3, as DNA: TGTGCCAGCAGCTTAGCTTGGACTAATGCCGGGGAGCTGTTTTTT. Its protein product is CASSLAWTNAGELFF.

The chain links TRBV28 to TRBJ2-3; D gene uncertain. Germline loops: CDR1 MDHEN, CDR2 SYDVKM. The CDR3 extends over 13 amino acids. V lost 6 bases and J lost 0, with 7 bases in between. CDR3 bases: TGTGCCAGCAGGTTACCAAGCACAGATACGCAGTATTTT. As protein: CASRLPSTDTQYF.

This clonotype was counted ten times or more. The chain carries TRBV6-2 or TRBV6-3 and TRBJ1-2; D ambiguous. V was shortened by 6 bases and J by 1 base, with 12 bases between the two germline ends. This CDR3 spans 14 amino acids. CDR1 and CDR2 from the germline V gene are MNHEY and SVGEGT. The CDR3 region has the DNA TGTGCCAGCAGCAAGTTGGTGGATAACTATGGCTACACCTTC. Its translation: CASSKLVDNYGYTF.

This clonotype showed up many times. Here the CDR3 reads CASSLEAANYEQYF. The DNA for the CDR3 is TGCGCCAGCAGCTTGGAGGCAGCTAACTACGAGCAGTACTTC. The genes are TRBV5-1 and TRBJ2-7, with no clear D. Germline assignment: CDR1 SGHRS and CDR2 YFSETQ. Trimming left V 0 bases short and J 3 bases short, with 10 bases between. The CDR3 is 14 residues long.

This chain uses TRBV7-9 with TRBJ1-4; D remains ambiguous. The germline gives CDR1 SEHNR, CDR2 FQNEAQ (reference sequence). This CDR3 contains 17 residues. V dropped 5 bases and J dropped 3 bases, with 19 bases sitting between them. The chain's CDR3 is CASSTRLAGVANEKLFF. The CDR3 coding sequence is TGTGCCAGCAGCACCCGACTAGCGGGAGTTGCTAATGAAAAACTGTTTTTT.

In its sample, this clonotype was seen many times. The chain is built from TRBV12-3 or TRBV12-4 and TRBJ2-6, with 10 bases identical to TRBD2. The trim removed 6 bases at V and 2 bases at J, leaving 13 bases unmatched. This CDR3 is built from 19 residues. The chain's CDR3 is CASSQILAGGRTGANVLTF. Written as DNA, the CDR3 is TGTGCCAGCAGCCAAATCTTAGCGGGAGGAAGAACTGGGGCCAACGTCCTGACTTTC.

The chain employs TRBV20-1 and TRBJ1-5, with D possibly being TRBD1 (5 bases). In germline, CDR1 is DFQATT, CDR2 SNEGSKA (reference sequence). The CDR3 length is 16 residues. The V and J ends lost 3 bases and 11 bases respectively, with 26 bases between them. CDR3 sequence: CSASGTSGRAAETQHF. The CDR3 region has the DNA TGCAGTGCTAGCGGGACTAGCGGGAGGGCCGCAGAGACCCAGCATTTT.

This clonotype was seen more than once but under ten times. This chain joins TRBV24-1 and TRBJ2-1, with D possibly matching TRBD1 (6 bases). V shed 4 bases and J shed 8 bases, with 14 bases lying between them. CDR1 is KGHDR and CDR2 is SFDVKD in the germline V gene. The CDR3 covers 14 residues. For the CDR3, the DNA is TGTGCCACCAGTGAACACAGGGATGTGGATGAGCAGTTCTTC. Protein: CATSEHRDVDEQFF.

The chain joins TRBV7-8 to TRBJ2-7, with D unclear. Trimming pared 9 bases from V and 2 bases from J, leaving 11 bases between. The CDR3 consists of 12 residues. Per germline, CDR1 SGHVS and CDR2 FQNEAQ. DNA for the CDR3: TGTGCCAGATCCTCGGTAACCTACGAGCAGTACTTC. It is translated as CARSSVTYEQYF.

This clonotype was counted ten times or more. This chain links TRBV5-1 with TRBJ2-2; D is possibly TRBD1 or TRBD2 (6 bases each). Trimming removed 1 base from V and 4 bases from J, with 11 bases in between. In germline, CDR1 is SGHRS, CDR2 YFSETQ. The CDR3 consists of 15 residues. The CDR3 DNA sequence: TGCGCCAGCAGCTTGCTACAGGGAGGCACCGGGGAGCTGTTTTTT. Its protein product is CASSLLQGGTGELFF.

The chain joins TRBV7-7 to TRBJ2-5; D might be TRBD2 (5 bases). There are 12 residues in the CDR3. Germline lookup yields CDR1 SSHAT and CDR2 FNYEAQ (reference sequence). DNA for the CDR3: TGTGCTAGCGCCCGAGTCTGGGAGACCCAGTACTTC. Protein: CASARVWETQYF.

This clonotype has a count of ten or more. One junction end disagrees with the germline gene, perhaps due to a read error. V usage is TRBV7-9 and J usage is TRBJ1-6; TRBD1 might be the D (5 bases). From germline, CDR1 is SEHNR and CDR2 FQNEAQ (reference sequence). The CDR3 extends over 13 amino acids. The CDR3 sequence: CASSPDSNSPLHF. The CDR3 DNA is TGCGCCAGCAGCCCAGACAGCAATTCACCCCTCCACTTT.

Only one count was recorded for this clonotype. This sequence joins TRBV12-3 or TRBV12-4 and TRBJ1-1; D perhaps matches TRBD1 (6 bases). V was trimmed by 6 bases and J by 11 bases, leaving 19 bases between them. CDR3 length equals 13 residues. The CDR3 protein is CASRLSTGPQAFF. The CDR3 nucleotides are TGTGCCAGCAGGCTATCGACAGGACCTCAGGCTTTCTTT.

The chain couples TRBV20-1 to TRBJ1-2; no firm D call. In germline, CDR1 is DFQATT, CDR2 SNEGSKA (reference sequence). V was cut by 0 bases and J by 6 bases, with 8 bases left in between. The length of the CDR3 is 12 residues. The CDR3 DNA follows: TGCAGTGCTAGAGATCCGGCGGATGGCTACACCTTC. It specifies CSARDPADGYTF.

This clonotype appeared once. The rearrangement uses TRBV7-9 and TRBJ2-1; a weak D match, TRBD1 (7 bases). Germline-derived CDR1 and CDR2 are SEHNR and FQNEAQ (reference sequence). This CDR3 is built from 15 residues. Trimming took off 1 base at V and 7 bases at J, with 14 bases between the two ends. The CDR3 DNA follows: TGTGCCAGCAGCTTAGTCTTTGCGGGACAGAATGAGCAGTTCTTC. As protein: CASSLVFAGQNEQFF.

The chain joins TRBV9 to TRBJ2-5; D is undetermined. Germline loops: CDR1 SGDLS, CDR2 YYNGEE. The CDR3 length is 17 residues. V was shortened by 3 bases and J by 2 bases, with 20 bases between the two germline ends. The CDR3 DNA follows: TGTGCCAGCAGCGCGACCGCCCTTTGGTGGGGACAAGAGACCCAGTACTTC. It encodes CASSATALWWGQETQYF.

With regard to this clonotype: This likely comes from a read error, as the CDR3 has no conserved phenylalanine or tryptophan at its end. The limits of the CDR3 on the DNA are not certain, so only TCRdb's listed CDR3 is given. The chain joins TRBV7-3 to TRBJ2-2; the table's D call, TRBD1, has no DNA check behind it. Germline V gene sequence: CDR1 SGHTA, CDR2 FQGTGA. The CDR3 extends over 8 residues, inclusive of both ends. The CDR3: CASRPDRG.

Ten or more counts support this clonotype. The gene calls are TRBV6-6 and TRBJ1-5; no clear D. The CDR3 is 16 residues long. The germline gives CDR1 MNHNY, CDR2 SVGAGI (reference sequence). Between the trimmed V and J ends, which lost 4 bases and 7 bases, there was a span of 20 bases. CDR3 sequence (DNA): TGTGCCAGCAGTTCCCCCCCGGGATCTTTTGGGCAGCCCCAGCATTTT. Translating it yields CASSSPPGSFGQPQHF.

The table lists this clonotype with a few counts. The chain combines TRBV27 with TRBJ1-2; D gene unclear. V was trimmed by 5 bases and J by 0 bases, leaving 13 bases between them. Per the germline V gene, CDR1 is MNHEY and CDR2 is SMNVEV (reference sequence). The CDR3 loop spans 15 amino acids. CDR3 DNA: TGTGCCAGCAGTCCGGACGAGGGCACTAACTATGGCTACACCTTC. It encodes CASSPDEGTNYGYTF.

This clonotype was seen ten or more times. V gene TRBV10-3 combines with J gene TRBJ1-2; tentatively, D is TRBD1 (6 bases). Deletions cut 4 bases from V and 4 bases from J, with 19 bases between. The CDR3 totals 16 residues. The germline V gene encodes CDR1 ENHRY and CDR2 SYGVKD. In nucleotides, the CDR3 is TGTGCCATCAGTGGCCAAGAGCAAACAGGGTTCTATGGCTACACCTTC. Translated: CAISGQEQTGFYGYTF.

This clonotype was seen just once. CDR3 coding DNA: TGCACCAGTTCGGGGGGGGAGACCCAGTACTTC. This encodes CTSSGGETQYF. V is TRBV20-1 and J is TRBJ2-5, with 8 bases matching TRBD2. This CDR3 comprises 11 residues. CDR1 and CDR2 (germline): DFQATT, SNEGSKA (reference sequence).

The chain couples TRBV2 to TRBJ2-7; TRBD1 agrees at 8 bases. V was clipped by 0 bases and J by 2 bases; unmatched bases: 6. The CDR3 contains 16 residues. CDR1 is SNHLY and CDR2 is FYNNEI in the germline V gene. The CDR3 here is CASSEALRTGTYEQYF. In DNA, the CDR3 is TGTGCCAGCAGTGAAGCGCTAAGGACAGGGACCTACGAGCAGTACTTC.

The V gene is TRBV25-1, the J gene TRBJ2-7, with D possibly called TRBD1 or TRBD2 (6 bases each). Germline CDR1 MGHDK, CDR2 SYGVNS. The ends were cut back, 5 bases at V and 7 bases at J, with 15 bases in the middle. The CDR3 runs to 13 residues. CDR3 region: CASSLLRGVEQYF. In nucleotides, the CDR3 is TGTGCCAGCAGTCTTCTTAGGGGGGTTGAGCAGTACTTC.

This clonotype has ten or more counts. This chain links TRBV9 with TRBJ1-1; TRBD1 might be the D (6 bases). This CDR3 contains 14 residues. Germline V lookup: CDR1 SGDLS, CDR2 YYNGEE. V dropped 3 bases and J dropped 2 bases, with 11 bases sitting between them. CDR3 nucleotides: TGTGCCAGCAGCGCTGAGGGACAAAACACTGAAGCTTTCTTT. Translation: CASSAEGQNTEAFF.

The J gene is TRBJ2-1, the V gene TRBV20-1; the match to TRBD2 covers 7 bases. Germline-derived CDR1 and CDR2 are DFQATT and SNEGSKA (reference sequence). The trim removed 6 bases at V and 3 bases at J, leaving 11 bases unmatched. The CDR3 length is 15 residues. The CDR3 loop reads CSALFGGGFYNEQFF. CDR3 in DNA: TGCAGTGCCCTCTTCGGGGGAGGGTTCTACAATGAGCAGTTCTTC.

The V call is TRBV7-2, the J call TRBJ2-2; a possible D gene is TRBD1 (5 bases). From germline, CDR1 is SGHTA and CDR2 FQGNSA. The ends were cut back, 2 bases at V and 8 bases at J, with 15 bases in the middle. The CDR3 consists of 15 residues. The CDR3, as DNA: TGTGCCAGCAGCTTATCGCAGGGAAAGCTTGGGGAGCTGTTTTTT. Its translation: CASSLSQGKLGELFF.